This passage covers 23 T cell receptor beta chains from one sample sequenced in a study of CD8+CD57+ T cells in acquired aplastic anemia. Both TCR beta VDJ combination and CDR3 sequence profiling were carried out. Genomic DNA was the template for this profiling. One entry per CDR3 protein, called by TCRdb with MiXCR from the reads. The table records about 180,000 distinct CDR3 sequences, around half of them present only once. The material sequenced was sorted CD4+, CD8+, or CD8+CD57+ T cells (not recorded which) from PBMCs. These receptors were taken from a human donor in good health.

The rearrangement links TRBV28 to TRBJ2-2; D gene uncertain. The V end was cut by 5 bases, the J end by 1 base, with 5 bases between. CDR3 length equals 13 residues. Germline V gene lookup returns CDR1 MDHEN and CDR2 SYDVKM. The CDR3 protein is CASSQRNTGELFF. DNA of the CDR3: TGTGCCAGCAGTCAGCGGAACACCGGGGAGCTGTTTTTT.

This clonotype appeared a single time. V gene TRBV12-3 or TRBV12-4 combines with J gene TRBJ1-6; 10 bases agree with TRBD1. The ends lost 3 bases at V and 7 bases at J; junction bases unmatched: 6. This CDR3 contains 16 residues. In DNA form, the CDR3 reads TGTGCCAGCAGTTTGTGGACAGGGGGTTCCAATTCACCCCTCCACTTT. Amino acid sequence: CASSLWTGGSNSPLHF.

The V call is TRBV20-1, the J call TRBJ2-5, with 10 bases identical to TRBD1. V was clipped by 6 bases and J by 6 bases; unmatched bases: 7. The CDR3 loop spans 13 amino acids. Germline CDR1 and CDR2: DFQATT and SNEGSKA (reference sequence). DNA for the CDR3: TGCAGTGCGCAGACAGGGGGCTTACAGACCCAGTACTTC. Translation gives CSAQTGGLQTQYF.

The V call is TRBV7-2, the J call TRBJ2-5; D possibly corresponds to TRBD1 (5 bases). The germline V gene has CDR1 SGHTA and CDR2 FQGNSA. The CDR3 covers 15 residues. V lost 4 bases and J 4 bases, leaving 16 bases between the germline ends. CDR3 DNA: TGTGCCAGCAGCTCCCAGGGCCATAAGGGAGAGACCCAGTACTTC. Its translation: CASSSQGHKGETQYF.

There are many counts of this clonotype. V usage is TRBV11-2 and J usage is TRBJ2-7, with 7 bases matching TRBD1. The germline CDR1 and CDR2 sequences are SGHAT and FQNNGV. The junction had 8 bases not matched to a gene; V was cut back by 0 bases and J by 6 bases. CDR3 size: 15 residues. CDR3 sequence (DNA): TGTGCCAGCAGCTTAGACAGGGGGTTCTCGGGCGAGCAGTACTTC. Its translation: CASSLDRGFSGEQYF. The full variable domain, rest sourced from reference TRBV11-2 and TRBJ2-7, is EAGVAQSPRYKIIEKRQSVAFWCNPISGHATLYWYQQILGQGPKLLIQFQNNGVVDDSQLPKDRFSAERLKGVDSTLKIQPAKLEDSAVYLCASSLDRGFSGEQYFGPGTRLTVT.

This clonotype showed up just a few times. V is TRBV15 and J is TRBJ1-2; D is perhaps TRBD1 (6 bases). The CDR3 runs to 16 residues. CDR1 and CDR2 from the germline V gene are LNHNV and YYDKDF (reference sequence). V was shortened by 5 bases and J by 1 base, with 17 bases between the two germline ends. In DNA form, the CDR3 reads TGTGCCACCAGCGCGCCCCGGACAGCCAATAACTATGGCTACACCTTC. Translated: CATSAPRTANNYGYTF.

The chain combines TRBV5-6 with TRBJ2-5, with D unclear. Germline V gene data show CDR1 as SGHDT and CDR2 as YYEEEE. V was pared by 4 bases and J by 5 bases, with 15 bases between. The CDR3 has 14 amino acids. DNA for the CDR3: TGTGCCAGCAGCCTTAGTGAGAGGACGGAGACCCAGTACTTC. It codes for CASSLSERTETQYF.

As concerns this clonotype: One end of the junction fails to match germline, which may point to a read error. The V call is TRBV6-1, the J call TRBJ2-5; TRBD2 matches at 10 bases. This CDR3 spans 16 amino acids. Per the germline V gene, CDR1 is MNHNS and CDR2 is SASEGT. CDR3 DNA: TGCGCCAGCAGTCCGAGCGGGGGGGAAACTCAAGAGACCCAGTACTTC. It codes for CASSPSGGETQETQYF.

This clonotype was counted many times. The CDR3 sequence: CASSAYSEQFF. DNA for the CDR3: TGTGCCAGCAGCGCCTACTCTGAGCAGTTCTTC. The gene calls are TRBV2 and TRBJ2-1, with D unresolved. This CDR3 has 11 amino acids. Germline loops: CDR1 SNHLY, CDR2 FYNNEI. V lost 6 bases and J lost 9, with 9 bases in between.

This clonotype was found many times. The chain recombines TRBV7-6 with TRBJ2-5; a possible D gene is TRBD1 (5 bases). CDR1 is SGHVS and CDR2 is FNYEAQ in the germline V gene. V lost 3 bases to trimming and J lost 0 bases, with 8 bases between them. The CDR3 runs to 14 residues. This CDR3 reads CASSFLGDQETQYF. Here the CDR3 DNA reads TGTGCCAGCAGCTTTTTAGGGGACCAAGAGACCCAGTACTTC.

This clonotype was seen at least ten times. The genes are TRBV11-2 and TRBJ2-3, with 13 bases aligning to TRBD2. The V gene end was trimmed by 4 bases and the J gene end by 6 bases; junction bases not matched to a gene: 7. There are 16 residues in the CDR3. Germline V CDR1 and CDR2: SGHAT, FQNNGV. CDR3: CASSSRTSGSVDTQYF. CDR3 DNA: TGTGCCAGCAGCTCAAGGACTAGCGGGAGCGTCGATACGCAGTATTTT.

The V gene is TRBV6-4, the J gene TRBJ1-1; D may be TRBD1 (5 bases). The germline gives CDR1 MRHNA, CDR2 SNTAGT. CDR3 length equals 14 residues. Trimming left V 4 bases short and J 0 bases short, with 9 bases between. CDR3 protein: CASSGTFMNTEAFF. The CDR3 region has the DNA TGTGCCAGCAGTGGGACATTCATGAACACTGAAGCTTTCTTT.

In its sample, this clonotype was seen many times. The chain is built from TRBV4-2 and TRBJ2-7; D is possibly TRBD1 or TRBD2 (7 bases each). Per the germline V gene, CDR1 is LGHNA and CDR2 is YNFKEQ. Trimming shortened V by 2 bases and J by 0 bases, and 20 bases separated the two germline ends. The CDR3 has 18 residues. CDR3 residues: CASSQNVQGGWASYEQYF. Here the CDR3 DNA reads TGTGCCAGCAGCCAAAACGTTCAGGGGGGGTGGGCCTCCTACGAGCAGTACTTC.

The chain combines TRBV6-5 with TRBJ2-7, with no clear D. The length of the CDR3 is 18 residues. The germline V gene encodes CDR1 MNHEY and CDR2 SVGAGI. Trimming left V 0 bases short and J 1 base short, with 19 bases between. This chain's CDR3 is CASSYSREVWAESYEQYF. The CDR3 region has the DNA TGTGCCAGCAGTTACTCGAGAGAGGTATGGGCGGAATCCTACGAGCAGTACTTC.

The chain joins TRBV19 to TRBJ2-7; D is uncertain. V dropped 1 base and J dropped 3 bases, with 10 bases sitting between them. Germline loops: CDR1 LNHDA, CDR2 SQIVND (reference sequence). The CDR3 totals 14 residues. This CDR3 is CASSIGGLGYEQYF. CDR3 nucleotides: TGTGCCAGTAGTATAGGTGGTTTGGGCTACGAGCAGTACTTC.

This clonotype was counted at least ten times. The rearrangement uses TRBV9 and TRBJ2-3, with D perhaps TRBD2 (6 bases). The CDR3 has 15 amino acids. Germline V CDR1 and CDR2: SGDLS, YYNGEE. Trimming removed 3 bases at V and 1 base at J, with 12 bases between. CDR3 DNA sequence: TGTGCCAGCAGCGGCAGGAGGGCCGGCACAGATACGCAGTATTTT. Translation: CASSGRRAGTDTQYF.

This clonotype was counted at least ten times. This sequence joins TRBV24-1 and TRBJ2-2, with TRBD1 matching over 10 bases. V lost 4 bases and J lost 6; bases outside the gene matches: 4. Germline loops: CDR1 KGHDR, CDR2 SFDVKD. The CDR3 has 15 amino acids. The CDR3 protein is CATSDPGTGAGELFF. CDR3 coding DNA: TGTGCCACCAGTGACCCGGGGACAGGGGCCGGGGAGCTGTTTTTT.

This clonotype was seen many times. This chain joins TRBV20-1 and TRBJ2-3, with 8 nucleotides matching TRBD1. Germline lookup yields CDR1 DFQATT and CDR2 SNEGSKA (reference sequence). Trimming took 1 base from V and 5 from J; bases not matched to a gene: 5. The CDR3 extends over 14 amino acids. This chain's CDR3 is CSARVQGAGDTQYF. The CDR3 DNA reads as TGCAGTGCTAGAGTTCAGGGGGCGGGAGATACGCAGTATTTT.

The chain has TRBV10-3 and TRBJ2-7, with 8 bases fitting TRBD2. CDR3 length equals 19 residues. Per the germline V gene, CDR1 is ENHRY and CDR2 is SYGVKD. After removal of 2 bases from V and 1 base from J, the junction contained 16 bases not matched to a gene. The CDR3 sequence: CAISEARGRISGASYEQYF. In DNA form, the CDR3 reads TGTGCCATCAGTGAGGCGCGCGGCCGAATTAGCGGGGCATCCTACGAGCAGTACTTC.

This chain connects TRBV18 to TRBJ1-2; unclear D gene. The germline V gene has CDR1 KGHSH and CDR2 LQKENI. The ends were cut back, 0 bases at V and 3 bases at J, with 8 bases in the middle. The CDR3 spans 14 residues. The CDR3 here is CASSPPREDYGYTF. The CDR3 DNA sequence: TGTGCCAGCTCACCACCGAGGGAAGACTATGGCTACACCTTC.

Written as DNA, the CDR3 is TGTGCCATCAGTGTCTTAGCGGGAAATGAGCAGTTCTTC. Encoded protein: CAISVLAGNEQFF. The chain recombines TRBV10-3 with TRBJ2-1, with 8 bases that match TRBD2. The ends lost 4 bases at V and 7 bases at J; junction bases unmatched: 3. Germline assignment: CDR1 ENHRY and CDR2 SYGVKD. This CDR3 has 13 amino acids.

The CDR3 region is CASSDLKDRGSSYNSPLHF. The DNA for the CDR3 is TGTGCCAGCAGTGACCTCAAGGACAGGGGGAGCTCCTATAATTCACCCCTCCACTTT. The V gene is TRBV6-4, the J gene TRBJ1-6; 10 bases are shared with TRBD1. In germline, CDR1 is MRHNA, CDR2 SNTAGT. The CDR3 extends over 19 amino acids. V dropped 2 bases and J dropped 0; count of bases not matched to a gene: 7.

V and J are TRBV6-1 and TRBJ2-7, with D tentatively TRBD1 (5 bases). This CDR3 has 13 residues. Germline V gene lookup returns CDR1 MNHNS and CDR2 SASEGT. Trimming removed 11 bases at V and 0 bases at J, with 14 bases between. The CDR3 nucleotides read TGTGCCCCCCGACAGAGCTTCTCCTACGAGCAGTACTTC. Its protein product is CAPRQSFSYEQYF.